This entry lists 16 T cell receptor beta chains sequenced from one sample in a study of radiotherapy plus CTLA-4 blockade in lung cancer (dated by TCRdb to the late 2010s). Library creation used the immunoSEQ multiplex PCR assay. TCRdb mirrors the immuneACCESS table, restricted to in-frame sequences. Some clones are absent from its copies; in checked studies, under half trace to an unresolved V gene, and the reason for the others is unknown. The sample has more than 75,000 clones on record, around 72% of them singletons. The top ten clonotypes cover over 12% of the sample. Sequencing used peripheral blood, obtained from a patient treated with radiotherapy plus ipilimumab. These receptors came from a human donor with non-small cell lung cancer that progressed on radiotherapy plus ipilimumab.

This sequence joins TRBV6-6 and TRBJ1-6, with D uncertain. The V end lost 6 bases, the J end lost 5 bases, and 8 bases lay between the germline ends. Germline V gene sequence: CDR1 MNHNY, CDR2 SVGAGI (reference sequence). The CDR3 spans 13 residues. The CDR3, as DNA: TGTGCCAGCAGAGCCGGGGATAATTCACCCCTCCACTTT. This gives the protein CASRAGDNSPLHF.

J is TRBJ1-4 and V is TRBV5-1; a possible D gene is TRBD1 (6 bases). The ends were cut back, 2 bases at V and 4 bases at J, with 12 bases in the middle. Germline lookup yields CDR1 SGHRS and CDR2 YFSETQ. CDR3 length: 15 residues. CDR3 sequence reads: CASSFAGGDNEKLFF. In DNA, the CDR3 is TGCGCCAGCAGCTTCGCCGGGGGCGATAATGAAAAACTGTTTTTT.

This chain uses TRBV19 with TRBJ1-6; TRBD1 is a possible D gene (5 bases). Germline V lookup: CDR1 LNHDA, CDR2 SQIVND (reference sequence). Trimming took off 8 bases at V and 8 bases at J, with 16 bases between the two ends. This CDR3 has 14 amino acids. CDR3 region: CASREHRGHSPLHF. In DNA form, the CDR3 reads TGTGCCAGTCGCGAACACCGGGGACATTCACCCCTCCACTTT.

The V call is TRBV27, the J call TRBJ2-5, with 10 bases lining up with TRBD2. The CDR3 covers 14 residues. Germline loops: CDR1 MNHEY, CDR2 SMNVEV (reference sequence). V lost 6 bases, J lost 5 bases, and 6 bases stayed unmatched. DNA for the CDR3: TGTGCCAGCAGATCAGCGGGAGGGGGGGAGACCCAGTACTTC. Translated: CASRSAGGGETQYF.

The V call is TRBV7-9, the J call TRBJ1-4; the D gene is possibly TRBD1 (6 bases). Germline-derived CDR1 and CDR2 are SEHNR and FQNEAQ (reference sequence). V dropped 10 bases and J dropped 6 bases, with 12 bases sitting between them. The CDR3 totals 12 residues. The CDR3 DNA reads TGTGCCACCCAGGGGCTAGATGAAAAACTGTTTTTT. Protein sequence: CATQGLDEKLFF.

As DNA, the CDR3 is TGTGCCAGCAGAGAACATTCTAACACCGGGGAGCTGTTTTTT. Translating it yields CASREHSNTGELFF. The chain joins TRBV6-4 to TRBJ2-2, with no clear D. The CDR3 sequence is 14 residues long. The V end lost 6 bases, the J end lost 2 bases, and 10 bases lay between the germline ends. Germline values: CDR1 MRHNA, CDR2 SNTAGT.

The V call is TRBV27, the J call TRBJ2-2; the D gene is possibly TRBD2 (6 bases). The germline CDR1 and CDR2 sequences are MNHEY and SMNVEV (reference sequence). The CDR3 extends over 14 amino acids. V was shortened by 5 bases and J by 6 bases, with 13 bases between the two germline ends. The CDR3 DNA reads TGTGCCAGCAGTCGTAGCCGGAGGGCCGGGGAGCTGTTTTTT. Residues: CASSRSRRAGELFF.

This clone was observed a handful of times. For the CDR3, the DNA is TGTGCCAGTAGTAGCGCACCTAATGAAAAACTGTTTTTT. Amino acid sequence: CASSSAPNEKLFF. The gene calls are TRBV19 and TRBJ1-4; D not certain. This CDR3 is built from 13 residues. Germline CDR1 reads LNHDA; CDR2 reads SQIVND (reference sequence). The V end lost 4 bases, the J end lost 3 bases, and 6 bases lay between the germline ends. The whole variable domain, remainder taken from reference TRBV19 and TRBJ1-4, is DGGITQSPKYLFRKEGQNVTLSCEQNLNHDAMYWYRQDPGQGLRLIYYSQIVNDFQKGDIAEGYSVSREKKESFPLTVTSAQKNPTAFYLCASSSAPNEKLFFGSGTQLSVL.

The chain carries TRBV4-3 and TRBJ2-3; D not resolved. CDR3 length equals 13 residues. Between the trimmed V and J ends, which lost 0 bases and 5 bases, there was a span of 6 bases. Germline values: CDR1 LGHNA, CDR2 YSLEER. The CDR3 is CASSQETGDTQYF. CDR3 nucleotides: TGCGCCAGCAGCCAAGAAACGGGAGATACGCAGTATTTT.

CDR3 coding DNA: TGTGCCAGCAGCTCCTGGACAGCAACCTACGAGCAGTACTTC. As protein: CASSSWTATYEQYF. This chain links TRBV7-9 with TRBJ2-7, with D maybe TRBD1 (6 bases). Germline CDR1 is SEHNR and CDR2 is FQNEAQ (reference sequence). The CDR3 extends over 14 amino acids. The V and J ends lost 4 bases and 2 bases respectively, with 12 bases between them.

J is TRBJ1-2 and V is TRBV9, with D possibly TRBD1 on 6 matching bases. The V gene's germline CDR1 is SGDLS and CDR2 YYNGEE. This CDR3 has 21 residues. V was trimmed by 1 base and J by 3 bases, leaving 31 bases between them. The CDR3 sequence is CASSVPGAGHPAENVHYGYTF. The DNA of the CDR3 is TGTGCCAGCAGCGTACCCGGCGCGGGACACCCGGCAGAAAATGTCCACTATGGCTACACCTTC.

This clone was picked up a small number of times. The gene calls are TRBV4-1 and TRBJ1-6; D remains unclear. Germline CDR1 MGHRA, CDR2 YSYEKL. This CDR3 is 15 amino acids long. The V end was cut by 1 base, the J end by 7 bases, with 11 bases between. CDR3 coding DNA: TGCGCCAGCAGCCAAGCCGGTGCAGGAAATTCACCCCTCCACTTT. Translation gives CASSQAGAGNSPLHF.

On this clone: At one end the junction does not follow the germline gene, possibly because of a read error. DNA for the CDR3: TGTGCCAGCAGCCAAGGGATTAGCGGGAGACTTATGAACCACTTC. Residues: CASSQGISGRLMNHF. The chain is built from TRBV4-2 and TRBJ2-7; TRBD2 matches at 9 bases. The CDR3 length is 15 residues. Germline V gene data show CDR1 as LGHNA and CDR2 as YNFKEQ.

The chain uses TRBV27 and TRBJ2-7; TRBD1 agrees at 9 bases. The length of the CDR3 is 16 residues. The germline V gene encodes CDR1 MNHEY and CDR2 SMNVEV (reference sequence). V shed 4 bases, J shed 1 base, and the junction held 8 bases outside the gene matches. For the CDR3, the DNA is TGTGCCAGCAGTTCCCCTGGACAGGGGCTATCCTACGAGCAGTACTTC. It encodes CASSSPGQGLSYEQYF.

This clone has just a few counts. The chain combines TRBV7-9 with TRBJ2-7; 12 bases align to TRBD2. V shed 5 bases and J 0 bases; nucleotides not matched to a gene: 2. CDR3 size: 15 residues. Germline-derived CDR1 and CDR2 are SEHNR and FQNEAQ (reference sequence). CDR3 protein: CASSVTSGSSYEQYF. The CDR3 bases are TGTGCCAGCAGCGTGACTAGCGGGAGCTCCTACGAGCAGTACTTC.

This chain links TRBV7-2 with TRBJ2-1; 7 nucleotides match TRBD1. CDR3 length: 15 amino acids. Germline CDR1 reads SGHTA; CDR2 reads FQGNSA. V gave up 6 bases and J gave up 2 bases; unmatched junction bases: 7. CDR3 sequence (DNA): TGTGCCAGCAGGTGGGGTAGGGGGCCCTACAATGAGCAGTTCTTC. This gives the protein CASRWGRGPYNEQFF.